This is a list of T cell receptor beta chains from one sample in a study of cytomegalovirus exposure and HLA in healthy donors. TCRdb's copy holds only in-frame clones and misses some; the assay was immunoSEQ multiplex PCR. The sample lists about 130,000 clones; about 93% were seen once. The sequenced sample consisted of PBMCs. These receptors were obtained from a woman between 18 and 29 years old in good health and CMV-seronegative. The CDR3 runs from the conserved cysteine through the conserved F or W. D genes are given only for firm matches. Part of the rows lack a size; the others show once, few, many or a class for expanded clones.

v_gene	j_gene	d_gene	abundance	CDR3nt	CDR3aa
TRBV5-1	TRBJ2-7	.	.	TGCGCCAGCAGCTTGTTCGGGATTCCGGTCTACGAGCAGTACTTC	CASSLFGIPVYEQYF
TRBV6-5	TRBJ2-7	TRBD1	.	TGTGCCAGCAGTTACTCCGGGACAGTCTCCTACGAGCAGTACTTC	CASSYSGTVSYEQYF
TRBV28	TRBJ1-1	TRBD1	.	TGTGCCACCAACAGGGGCATGAACACTGAAGCTTTCTTT	CATNRGMNTEAFF
TRBV28	TRBJ2-5	.	.	TGTGCCAGCAGTTTAGGCCGGAGGGGGACCCAGTACTTC	CASSLGRRGTQYF
TRBV29-1	TRBJ1-2	.	.	TGCAGCGTTGAAGACAGCGATCTCTATGGCTACACCTTC	CSVEDSDLYGYTF
TRBV11-1	TRBJ2-3	.	once	TGTGCCAGCAGCCTGCTGGGCTCTAGCACAGATACGCAGTATTTT	CASSLLGSSTDTQYF
TRBV10-2	TRBJ1-1	TRBD1	.	TGCGCCAGCAGTAAACCGGGACAGGGGAGGGGAAAAGCTTTCTTT	CASSKPGQGRGKAFF
TRBV19	TRBJ1-1	TRBD1	.	TGTGCCAGTAGTTTCCGGGACAGGGGTACTGAAGCTTTCTTT	CASSFRDRGTEAFF
TRBV6-5	TRBJ1-1	.	.	TGTGCCAGCAGTTACTCGCAGATGAACACTGAAGCTTTCTTT	CASSYSQMNTEAFF
TRBV29-1	TRBJ2-7	.	.	TGCAGCGCCCGATCGGGGGTTAGCTCCTACGAGCAGTACTTC	CSARSGVSSYEQYF
TRBV29-1	TRBJ1-4	.	.	TGCAGCGGTGGGGGGGATGAAAAACTGTTTTTT	CSGGGDEKLFF
TRBV11-2	TRBJ1-6	TRBD1	.	TGTGCCAGCAGCTTCGGACAGGGCAGTAACCCCCTCCACTTT	CASSFGQGSNPLHF
TRBV2	TRBJ2-1	TRBD2	.	TGTGCCAGCAGACGGACTAGCGGGGTTGCCTACAATGAGCAGTTCTTC	CASRRTSGVAYNEQFF
TRBV19	TRBJ1-5	TRBD1	.	TGTGCCAGTACCTTATACTACAGGGGGCAAGGCAATCAGCCCCAGCATTTT	CASTLYYRGQGNQPQHF
TRBV5-1	TRBJ2-7	TRBD1	few	TGCGCCAGCAGCCCCAGACAGGGCGGCTACGAGCAGTACTTC	CASSPRQGGYEQYF
TRBV5-1	TRBJ2-3	.	few	TGCGCCAGCGAACAGGGAACCTTTAGCACAGATACGCAGTATTTT	CASEQGTFSTDTQYF
TRBV30	TRBJ2-7	.	.	TGTGCCTGGAGTGGAGTTTATGGGGGGTCCTACGAGCAGTACTTC	CAWSGVYGGSYEQYF
TRBV9	TRBJ2-2	.	.	TGTGCCAGCAGCGTAGGGGCCGACGTGAGCACCGGGGAGCTGTTTTTT	CASSVGADVSTGELFF
TRBV9	TRBJ2-2	TRBD2	once	TGTGCCAGCAGCCGGGGGCTAGCGGGAGGGGAAGATGCCGGGGAGCTGTTTTTT	CASSRGLAGGEDAGELFF
TRBV28	TRBJ1-2	.	.	TGTGCTAGCACACTTCAGGACAGACTCTATGGCTACACCTTC	CASTLQDRLYGYTF
TRBV5-6	TRBJ2-7	TRBD2	.	TGTGCCAGCAGCCCGGGACTAGCGGGGACCCGCTCCGAGCAGTACTTC	CASSPGLAGTRSEQYF
TRBV19	TRBJ2-3	.	.	TGTGCCAGTGGGGGGTGGGATACGCAGTATTTT	CASGGWDTQYF
TRBV19	TRBJ1-1	.	.	TGTGCCAGTAGTTTTTCTTCCACTGAAGCTTTCTTT	CASSFSSTEAFF
TRBV19	TRBJ1-2	TRBD1	.	TGTGCCAGTAGTTCACAGGGGTTCTATGGCTACACCTTC	CASSSQGFYGYTF
TRBV7-9	TRBJ1-1	.	few	TGTGCCAGCAGCTTAGACAGGAACACTGAAGCTTTCTTT	CASSLDRNTEAFF
TRBV11-2	TRBJ2-7	.	.	TGTGCCAGCAGCTTAGATCGGTACGAGCAGTACTTC	CASSLDRYEQYF
TRBV5-1	TRBJ2-1	.	.	TGCGCCAGCAGCTTGGTTACGGAGACCATCTCCTACAATGAGCAGTTCTTC	CASSLVTETISYNEQFF
TRBV6-1	TRBJ2-5	TRBD2	.	TGTGCCAGCAGTGAACCACTAGCGGATTACCAAGAGACCCAGTACTTC	CASSEPLADYQETQYF
TRBV6-1	TRBJ1-3	TRBD1	.	TGTGCCAGCAGTGCGAACAGGGGTTCTGGAAACACCATATATTTT	CASSANRGSGNTIYF
TRBV5-1	TRBJ2-5	TRBD2	.	TGCGCCAGCAGATCGACTAGCGGGAAAGAGACCCAGTACTTC	CASRSTSGKETQYF
TRBV4-1	TRBJ2-2	.	once	TGCGCCAGCAGCCCCCAGGGCCCGGAGAACACCGGGGAGCTGTTTTTT	CASSPQGPENTGELFF
TRBV27	TRBJ1-2	.	.	TGTGCCAGCAGTTTAGCTCCAGGGGCGGTCTATGGCTACACCTTC	CASSLAPGAVYGYTF
TRBV9	TRBJ2-2	.	.	TGTGCCAGCAGCGTACAGTCGAACACCGGGGAGCTGTTTTTT	CASSVQSNTGELFF
TRBV6-5	TRBJ1-1	TRBD1	.	TGTGCCAGCAGGGTCACAGGGGCCGCTGCTGAAGCTTTCTTT	CASRVTGAAAEAFF
TRBV5-4	TRBJ2-1	.	.	TGTGCCAGCAGCTTTTTGGGGCACAGTAGGACCTCCTACAATGAGCAGTTCTTC	CASSFLGHSRTSYNEQFF
TRBV7-3	TRBJ1-2	.	.	TGTGCCAGCACCCCTTACCCTGGGGCTTTTGGGGGCTACACCTTC	CASTPYPGAFGGYTF
TRBV18	TRBJ2-4	.	.	TGTGCCAGCTCACCAGCAGGGGCCAAAAACATTCAGTACTTC	CASSPAGAKNIQYF